Following are 23 T cell receptor beta chains from one sample sequenced in a study of T cell responses to AZD1222 COVID-19 vaccine. Generated by immunoSEQ multiplex PCR, the TCRdb table keeps only in-frame clones and is missing some. This table holds 100,000 to 130,000 clones, approximately 90% found once. The sample was peripheral blood, taken on day 0 of AZD1222 vaccination. The receptors stem from an adult in good health.

The chain uses TRBV2 and TRBJ1-6, with 7 bases lining up with TRBD1. The V and J ends lost 3 bases and 5 bases, in that order; junction bases with no gene match: 1. Germline V gives CDR1 SNHLY, CDR2 FYNNEI. The CDR3 is 14 residues long. The CDR3 coding sequence is TGTGCCAGCAGTGACAGGGGGAATAATTCACCCCTCCACTTT. Amino acid sequence: CASSDRGNNSPLHF.

This sequence joins TRBV9 and TRBJ2-7, with TRBD1 identical over 8 bases. The CDR3 covers 15 residues. V lost 4 bases, J lost 2 bases, and 8 bases stayed unmatched. Germline CDR1 is SGDLS and CDR2 is YYNGEE. CDR3 in DNA: TGTGCCAGCAGCCCCTGGGTGGACAGGGCCTACGAGCAGTACTTC. Its protein is CASSPWVDRAYEQYF. The full variable domain, in which reference TRBV9 and TRBJ2-7 provide the parts outside the CDR3, is DSGVTQTPKHLITATGQRVTLRCSPRSGDLSVYWYQQSLDQGLQFLIQYYNGEERAKGNILERFSAQQFPDLHSELNLSSLELGDSALYFCASSPWVDRAYEQYFGPGTRLTVT.

This chain joins TRBV7-9 and TRBJ2-1; 11 positions agree with TRBD2. The V gene end was trimmed by 7 bases and the J gene end by 4 bases; junction bases not matched to a gene: 12. The CDR3 covers 17 residues. Germline V lookup: CDR1 SEHNR, CDR2 FQNEAQ (reference sequence). CDR3 in DNA: TGTGCCAGCAACCCATTGGGGGGGACTAGCGGTTACAATGAGCAGTTCTTC. Its translation: CASNPLGGTSGYNEQFF.

This clone showed up just a few times. CDR3 coding DNA: TGTGCCAGCAGCCTCGGGGTTAGCGGGGTGGGGGAGCAGTTCTTC. It codes for CASSLGVSGVGEQFF. V usage is TRBV9 and J usage is TRBJ2-1; 8 bases map to TRBD2. The CDR3 spans 15 residues. Germline assignment: CDR1 SGDLS and CDR2 YYNGEE. V gave up 4 bases and J gave up 10 bases; unmatched junction bases: 13.

This clone has more than one count but fewer than ten. The genes are TRBV12-5 and TRBJ1-4; D perhaps matches TRBD1 (5 bases). V gave up 7 bases and J gave up 0 bases, with 18 bases separating them. Germline CDR1 is LGHNT and CDR2 is FRNRAP. CDR3 length equals 17 residues. DNA for the CDR3: TGTGCTAGTGCCCGGGGCAGGGTTAAAACAACTAATGAAAAACTGTTTTTT. This sequence encodes CASARGRVKTTNEKLFF.

The gene calls are TRBV10-3 and TRBJ1-6, with D perhaps matching TRBD1 (5 bases). This CDR3 contains 13 residues. Trimming took 8 bases from V and 6 from J, leaving 11 bases between them. Germline-derived CDR1 and CDR2 are ENHRY and SYGVKD. The CDR3, as DNA: TGTGCCATCGAAGGGGAGGGTAATTCACCCCTCCACTTT. Protein: CAIEGEGNSPLHF.

The chain is built from TRBV11-1 and TRBJ2-7; a weak D match, TRBD1 (8 bases). The CDR3 extends over 13 amino acids. Trimming left V 8 bases short and J 4 bases short, with 15 bases between. Germline-derived CDR1 and CDR2 are SGHAT and FQDESV (reference sequence). CDR3 sequence reads: CASGYRGGYEQYF. In DNA form, the CDR3 reads TGTGCCAGCGGCTACAGGGGGGGATACGAGCAGTACTTC.

This chain uses TRBV6-4 with TRBJ2-1, with TRBD1 as a possible D gene (6 bases). Germline CDR1 and CDR2: MRHNA and SNTAGT. The CDR3 length is 17 residues. V was shortened by 2 bases and J by 0 bases, with 14 bases between the two germline ends. In nucleotides, the CDR3 is TGTGCCAGCAGTGACGATAGACTGGACAGCTCCTACAATGAGCAGTTCTTC. Protein sequence: CASSDDRLDSSYNEQFF.

This chain joins TRBV5-4 and TRBJ2-1; D is possibly TRBD1 (6 bases). This CDR3 is built from 14 residues. V was trimmed by 0 bases and J by 12 bases, leaving 16 bases between them. CDR1 is SGHNT and CDR2 is YYREEE in the germline V gene (reference sequence). CDR3 sequence reads: CASSLGSGDRGQFF. CDR3 in DNA: TGTGCCAGCAGCTTGGGATCAGGGGATCGCGGGCAGTTCTTC.

The chain has TRBV5-1 and TRBJ1-1; D is ambiguous. CDR1 and CDR2 (germline): SGHRS, YFSETQ. This CDR3 has 13 amino acids. Trimming shortened V by 4 bases and J by 8 bases, and 15 bases separated the two germline ends. This chain's CDR3 is CASSLGPVGEAFF. CDR3 bases: TGCGCCAGCAGCCTCGGGCCGGTAGGGGAAGCTTTCTTT. Based on the CDR3 plus reference TRBV5-1 and TRBJ1-1, the full variable domain is KAGVTQTPRYLIKTRGQQVTLSCSPISGHRSVSWYQQTPGQGLQFLFEYFSETQRNKGNFPGRFSGRQFSNSRSEMNVSTLELGDSALYLCASSLGPVGEAFFGQGTRLTVV.

The J gene is TRBJ2-3, the V gene TRBV5-4; 8 bases fit TRBD2. Germline trimming cut 0 bases from V and 1 base from J; bases unmatched to any gene: 1. Germline V gene data show CDR1 as SGHNT and CDR2 as YYREEE (reference sequence). The CDR3 runs 15 residues. CDR3: CASSLVSGGTDTQYF. As DNA, the CDR3 is TGTGCCAGCAGCTTGGTTAGCGGGGGCACAGATACGCAGTATTTT.

V gene TRBV6-2 or TRBV6-3 combines with J gene TRBJ1-1, with a possible D match to TRBD1 (5 bases). The germline CDR1 and CDR2 sequences are MNHEY and SVGEGT. V was trimmed by 6 bases and J by 1 base, leaving 15 bases between them. CDR3 length: 15 residues. CDR3 loop: CASSSGLIANTEAFF. In nucleotides, the CDR3 is TGTGCCAGCAGCTCGGGACTCATAGCGAACACTGAAGCTTTCTTT.

The chain couples TRBV4-3 to TRBJ2-6; 8 bases agree with TRBD1. CDR3 length: 18 amino acids. Germline lookup yields CDR1 LGHNA and CDR2 YSLEER. After removal of 6 bases from V and 0 bases from J, the junction contained 10 bases not matched to a gene. CDR3 amino acids: CASSKTGTGLSGANVLTF. DNA of the CDR3: TGCGCCAGCAGTAAGACCGGGACAGGACTCTCTGGGGCCAACGTCCTGACTTTC.

Here the CDR3 reads CASSLAEWGSEQFF. The CDR3 DNA is TGTGCCAGCAGCTTAGCGGAGTGGGGGAGTGAGCAGTTCTTC. The V and J genes are TRBV7-8 and TRBJ2-1; D is perhaps TRBD1 or TRBD2 (5 bases each). This CDR3 is 14 amino acids long. V was clipped by 0 bases and J by 9 bases, with 12 bases between them. Germline assignment: CDR1 SGHVS and CDR2 FQNEAQ.

The chain links TRBV19 to TRBJ1-2; D is unclear. The CDR3 is 11 residues long. CDR1 LNHDA and CDR2 SQIVND come from the germline V gene (reference sequence). V was pared by 5 bases and J by 7 bases, with 8 bases between. CDR3 protein: CASSWTRGYTF. The DNA of the CDR3 is TGTGCCAGTAGTTGGACGCGTGGCTACACCTTC.

This chain uses TRBV6-2 or TRBV6-3 with TRBJ1-6; tentative D call: TRBD1 (5 bases). CDR1 MNHEY and CDR2 SVGEGT come from the germline V gene. There are 13 residues in the CDR3. V lost 2 bases and J 8 bases, leaving 7 bases between the germline ends. This CDR3 is CASSYVQDSPLHF. DNA for the CDR3: TGTGCCAGCAGTTACGTACAGGATTCACCCCTCCACTTT.

The rearrangement uses TRBV5-4 and TRBJ2-5, with 16 bases aligning to TRBD2. With V trimmed by 4 bases and J by 5 bases, 2 bases remained unmatched. CDR1 is SGHNT and CDR2 is YYREEE in the germline V gene (reference sequence). The CDR3 sequence is 15 residues long. The CDR3 DNA is TGTGCCAGCAGCACGGGACTAGCGGGAGGGGAGACCCAGTACTTC. The encoded protein is CASSTGLAGGETQYF.

This sequence joins TRBV4-1 and TRBJ2-3, with TRBD1 as a possible D gene (5 bases). This CDR3 spans 19 amino acids. V gave up 0 bases and J gave up 6 bases, with 25 bases separating them. Germline V gives CDR1 MGHRA, CDR2 YSYEKL. The DNA of the CDR3 is TGCGCCAGCAGCCAAGATACAAGGGTTAGGGGTTCGGATTTCGATACGCAGTATTTT. Translated, it gives CASSQDTRVRGSDFDTQYF.

The rearrangement joins TRBV9 to TRBJ1-4; D is unclear. V dropped 0 bases and J dropped 4 bases, with 13 bases sitting between them. There are 16 residues in the CDR3. CDR1 is SGDLS, CDR2 YYNGEE, per germline. CDR3: CASSVAASPNNEKLFF. In DNA, the CDR3 is TGTGCCAGCAGCGTAGCGGCCAGCCCTAATAATGAAAAACTGTTTTTT.

The chain has TRBV19 and TRBJ1-4, with 9 bases aligning to TRBD1. The CDR3 has 16 amino acids. Trimming at V came to 6 bases and at J to 5 bases, leaving 10 bases not matched to a gene. Germline V gene lookup returns CDR1 LNHDA and CDR2 SQIVND (reference sequence). This chain's CDR3 is CASSWTGVGVNEKLFF. In DNA form, the CDR3 reads TGTGCCAGTAGCTGGACAGGGGTTGGAGTAAATGAAAAACTGTTTTTT. The whole variable domain, filled in from reference TRBV19 and TRBJ1-4, reads DGGITQSPKYLFRKEGQNVTLSCEQNLNHDAMYWYRQDPGQGLRLIYYSQIVNDFQKGDIAEGYSVSREKKESFPLTVTSAQKNPTAFYLCASSWTGVGVNEKLFFGSGTQLSVL.

J is TRBJ1-4 and V is TRBV7-9, with 12 bases identical to TRBD1. The CDR3 has 15 residues. Looked up from germline, CDR1 is SEHNR and CDR2 is FQNEAQ (reference sequence). J lost 11 bases, V lost 4 bases, and 8 bases had no gene match. The CDR3 DNA reads as TGTGCCAGCAGCTCTCCGGGACAGGGGGCATGGAAACTGTTTTTT. This encodes CASSSPGQGAWKLFF.

V and J are TRBV15 and TRBJ2-5; possible D gene TRBD2, 6 bases. Per germline, CDR1 LNHNV and CDR2 YYDKDF (reference sequence). The CDR3 is 13 amino acids. Deletions cut 3 bases from V and 2 bases from J, with 7 bases between. Here the CDR3 DNA reads TGTGCCACCAGCAGTGGAGGGCAAGAGACCCAGTACTTC. It translates to CATSSGGQETQYF.

V usage is TRBV6-5 and J usage is TRBJ1-2; TRBD1 agrees at 8 bases. The germline V gene has CDR1 MNHEY and CDR2 SVGAGI. The CDR3 is 13 amino acids. The trim removed 6 bases at V and 8 bases at J, leaving 8 bases unmatched. DNA for the CDR3: TGTGCCAGCAGCAGGGGGCTGTGGGACGGCTACACCTTC. Protein: CASSRGLWDGYTF.